A single sample gave rise to the 18 T cell receptor beta chains below, sequenced in a study of PD-1 blockade in classical Hodgkin lymphoma. Each patient experienced a relapse that followed autologous stem cell transplantation, and brentuximab vedotin exposure varied. Clones were sequenced by immunoSEQ multiplex PCR, and TCRdb holds only the in-frame ones, with some missing. The sample yields tens of thousands of clones, just over 85% seen once. Specimen: peripheral blood mononuclear cells (PBMCs), collected before the second cycle of nivolumab. Receptors were obtained from a human donor with classical Hodgkin lymphoma.

The chain couples TRBV15 to TRBJ2-7, with 10 bases lining up with TRBD1. The length of the CDR3 is 15 residues. V trimming: 1 base; J trimming: 3 bases; junction bases outside the gene matches: 3. Looked up from germline, CDR1 is LNHNV and CDR2 is YYDKDF (reference sequence). CDR3 coding DNA: TGTGCCACCAGCAGAGGTGGACAGGGGGGCTACGAGCAGTACTTC. This gives the protein CATSRGGQGGYEQYF.

This sequence joins TRBV10-3 and TRBJ1-2; 9 positions match TRBD1. Germline CDR1 ENHRY, CDR2 SYGVKD. The V segment lost 4 bases and the J segment 2 bases; nucleotides outside the gene matches: 2. The CDR3 is 14 amino acids. CDR3 in DNA: TGTGCCATCAGTGGGGACAGGGCAAACTATGGCTACACCTTC. As protein: CAISGDRANYGYTF.

This clone is a singleton in its sample. This chain links TRBV5-6 with TRBJ1-1, with 8 bases lining up with TRBD1. Looked up from germline, CDR1 is SGHDT and CDR2 is YYEEEE. This CDR3 has 12 residues. Losses at the gene ends were 4 bases for V and 11 bases for J; bases not matched to a gene: 7. Written as DNA, the CDR3 is TGTGCCAGCAGCCCAGGACAGGGATGGGCTTTCTTT. Amino acids: CASSPGQGWAFF.

The chain uses TRBV27 and TRBJ2-3, with 11 positions matching TRBD2. The germline gives CDR1 MNHEY, CDR2 SMNVEV (reference sequence). V gave up 0 bases and J gave up 3 bases; unmatched junction bases: 8. CDR3 length equals 18 residues. The CDR3 DNA is TGTGCCAGCAGTTTATCGATAGTAACTAGCGGGAGTACAGATACGCAGTATTTT. This gives the protein CASSLSIVTSGSTDTQYF.

The rearrangement links TRBV27 to TRBJ1-4; possibly TRBD1 for D (6 bases). Trimming stripped 6 bases from V and 6 bases from J, with 17 bases between. CDR1 and CDR2 from the germline V gene are MNHEY and SMNVEV (reference sequence). The CDR3 is 15 amino acids. For the CDR3, the DNA is TGTGCCAGCAGGATCGGGGGGGCAGTCGATGAAAAACTGTTTTTT. It specifies CASRIGGAVDEKLFF.

The chain joins TRBV29-1 to TRBJ1-5; D not certain. The germline gives CDR1 SQVTM, CDR2 ANQGSEA. The CDR3 extends over 13 amino acids. The V and J ends lost 4 bases and 4 bases respectively, with 11 bases between them. The CDR3 nucleotides are TGCAGCGTTGTGGGGATGGGAAATCAGCCCCAGCATTTT. It yields the protein CSVVGMGNQPQHF.

The chain recombines TRBV5-1 with TRBJ2-1; 10 nucleotides line up with TRBD2. Trimming removed 4 bases from V and 9 bases from J; junction bases left unmatched: 13. The CDR3 consists of 16 residues. Germline-derived CDR1 and CDR2 are SGHRS and YFSETQ. CDR3 protein: CASSKEASGRIGEQFF. For the CDR3, the DNA is TGCGCCAGCAGCAAAGAGGCTAGCGGGAGAATTGGTGAGCAGTTCTTC. Together with reference TRBV5-1 and TRBJ2-1, the CDR3 gives the full variable domain: KAGVTQTPRYLIKTRGQQVTLSCSPISGHRSVSWYQQTPGQGLQFLFEYFSETQRNKGNFPGRFSGRQFSNSRSEMNVSTLELGDSALYLCASSKEASGRIGEQFFGPGTRLTVL.

This clone appeared a few times. The chain recombines TRBV4-1 with TRBJ1-5, with D hard to call. CDR1 is MGHRA and CDR2 is YSYEKL in the germline V gene. V lost 3 bases and J 0 bases, leaving 6 bases between the germline ends. The CDR3 loop spans 14 amino acids. CDR3 nucleotide sequence: TGCGCCAGCAGCCACGGTTATAGCAATCAGCCCCAGCATTTT. Amino acid sequence: CASSHGYSNQPQHF.

The chain combines TRBV28 with TRBJ2-3, with D possibly TRBD1 on 5 matching bases. Germline CDR1 and CDR2: MDHEN and SYDVKM. The CDR3 has 13 amino acids. V lost 3 bases, J lost 2 bases, and 6 bases lay in between. Here the CDR3 reads CASSFRVTDTQYF. The CDR3 region has the DNA TGTGCCAGCAGTTTCAGGGTCACAGATACGCAGTATTTT. The full variable domain, rest sourced from reference TRBV28 and TRBJ2-3, is DVKVTQSSRYLVKRTGEKVFLECVQDMDHENMFWYRQDPGLGLRLIYFSYDVKMKEKGDIPEGYSVSREKKERFSLILESASTNQTSMYLCASSFRVTDTQYFGPGTRLTVL.

The chain links TRBV9 to TRBJ1-3; 9 bases match TRBD1. Germline CDR1 reads SGDLS; CDR2 reads YYNGEE. The V and J ends lost 3 bases and 4 bases, in that order; junction bases with no gene match: 5. The length of the CDR3 is 15 residues. CDR3 DNA: TGTGCCAGCAGCGCTCCGGGACAGGGAGGAAACACCATATATTTT. Its translation is CASSAPGQGGNTIYF.

The rearrangement uses TRBV27 and TRBJ1-1, with D perhaps matching TRBD1 (6 bases). Germline V gene data show CDR1 as MNHEY and CDR2 as SMNVEV (reference sequence). The CDR3 runs to 14 residues. V was shortened by 5 bases and J by 5 bases, with 15 bases between the two germline ends. The CDR3, as DNA: TGTGCCAGCAGTCCCCAGGGGTGGGGGACTGAAGCTTTCTTT. It yields the protein CASSPQGWGTEAFF.

V usage is TRBV4-1 and J usage is TRBJ2-3; 9 nucleotides line up with TRBD2. CDR1 is MGHRA, CDR2 YSYEKL, per germline. This CDR3 comprises 17 residues. V gave up 3 bases and J gave up 6 bases; unmatched junction bases: 13. The CDR3 region has the DNA TGCGCCAGCAGCCAGTTTTGGCGGGAGGGCCGGGGGGATACGCAGTATTTT. Its translation is CASSQFWREGRGDTQYF.

The CDR3 is CASSLIAGGGTEAFF. The CDR3 DNA follows: TGTGCCAGCAGCTTAATCGCCGGGGGCGGCACTGAAGCTTTCTTT. The chain couples TRBV7-3 to TRBJ1-1, with D perhaps matching TRBD1 (6 bases). The CDR3 totals 15 residues. Trimming removed 1 base at V and 4 bases at J, with 13 bases between. CDR1 is SGHTA, CDR2 FQGTGA, per germline.

This sequence joins TRBV18 and TRBJ1-1, with 11 bases aligning to TRBD1. This CDR3 has 15 residues. Unmatched junction bases numbered 4, after V lost 3 bases and J lost 4 bases. Germline CDR1 is KGHSH and CDR2 is LQKENI. As DNA, the CDR3 is TGTGCCAGCTCACCGCTGGGACAGGGGGGCACTGAAGCTTTCTTT. Protein: CASSPLGQGGTEAFF.

The rearrangement uses TRBV2 and TRBJ2-7; 9 positions match TRBD1. The germline gives CDR1 SNHLY, CDR2 FYNNEI. V dropped 4 bases and J dropped 2; count of bases not matched to a gene: 3. CDR3 length: 14 amino acids. CDR3: CASSVGQGPYEQYF. CDR3 in DNA: TGTGCCAGCAGTGTGGGACAGGGTCCCTACGAGCAGTACTTC.

V is TRBV21-1 and J is TRBJ2-7; the DNA was not used to check the table's D call, TRBD2. TRBV21-1 is annotated as a pseudogene. The CDR3 length is 17 residues. The CDR3 loop reads CASSKEGTSGPAYEQYF. CDR3 coding DNA: TGTGCCAGCAGCAAAGAAGGGACTAGCGGTCCTGCCTACGAGCAGTACTTC.

In DNA form, the CDR3 reads TGCGCCAGCAGCCACCCCCTCGAGGCGAAACTGTTTTTT. This translates into CASSHPLEAKLFF. The chain joins TRBV4-1 to TRBJ1-4; D ambiguous. The V end lost 3 bases, the J end lost 11 bases, and 13 bases lay between the germline ends. CDR1 and CDR2 (germline): MGHRA, YSYEKL. The CDR3 spans 13 residues.

The V and J genes are TRBV9 and TRBJ2-1, with D possibly being TRBD1 or TRBD2 (5 bases each). V gave up 0 bases and J gave up 0 bases, with 10 bases separating them. This CDR3 region has 16 residues. Germline V gene lookup returns CDR1 SGDLS and CDR2 YYNGEE. CDR3 nucleotide sequence: TGTGCCAGCAGCGTAGGGGGGATGAGCTCCTACAATGAGCAGTTCTTC. This translates into CASSVGGMSSYNEQFF.